This T cell receptor beta chain is from a study of PD-L1 blockade in urothelial cancer. Background on the study: Prior chemotherapy regimens per patient numbered 0 to 3.

Sample time point: peripheral blood 6 weeks after treatment start. The germline gives CDR1 MNHEY, CDR2 SVGAGI. This CDR3 spans 15 amino acids. Unmatched junction bases numbered 8, after V lost 4 bases and J lost 2 bases. The method was immunoSEQ multiplex PCR; TCRdb's version includes in-frame clones alone and lacks a portion of them. The repertoire has some 110,000 clones, roughly 90% of them found once; the top ten carry less than 5%. This chain links TRBV6-5 with TRBJ2-7, with TRBD1 matching 7 bases. The sample in question was PBMCs, obtained around atezolizumab (anti-PD-L1) treatment. The origin of this receptor is a man between 60 and 75 years old with urothelial cancer. Written as DNA, the CDR3 is TGTGCCAGCAGTTTGACCGGGACAGTACCCTACGAGCAGTACTTC. It specifies CASSLTGTVPYEQYF.